This T cell receptor beta chain originates from a study of T-cell reconstitution after alpha-beta-depleted transplantation in children. General study points: From newly produced T cells came most of the T-cell counts and diversity one year after transplant. Alpha-beta T cells about two months after transplant reportedly derived from several hundred expanded graft clones. The high TCRbeta diversity at day 60 in some patients came from surviving recipient T cells and thymic progenitors.

This clonotype came up a few times. The antigen is unknown. Preparation of the TCRbeta library used unique molecular identifiers. MiXCR was run by TCRdb on the PCR reads, yielding one entry per CDR3 protein. In the table there are about 830,000 distinct CDR3 sequences, about 15% of which are singletons. Germline trimming cut 3 bases from V and 3 bases from J; bases unmatched to any gene: 10. Germline V lookup: CDR1 SGHRS, CDR2 YFSETQ. This CDR3 comprises 18 residues. Sequenced material: PBMCs, mostly from graft donor cells, taken 360 days after TCRalphabeta/CD19-depleted stem cell transplant. The J gene is TRBJ2-3, the V gene TRBV5-1; 13 positions agree with TRBD2. The TCR comes from a male patient younger than 18 who had a stem cell transplant for acute lymphoblastic leukemia, so the T cells may come from the graft donor. The CDR3 nucleotides are TGCGCCAGCAGCTCTCAGACTAGCGGGAGGTTGGGGACAGATACGCAGTATTTT. This encodes CASSSQTSGRLGTDTQYF.